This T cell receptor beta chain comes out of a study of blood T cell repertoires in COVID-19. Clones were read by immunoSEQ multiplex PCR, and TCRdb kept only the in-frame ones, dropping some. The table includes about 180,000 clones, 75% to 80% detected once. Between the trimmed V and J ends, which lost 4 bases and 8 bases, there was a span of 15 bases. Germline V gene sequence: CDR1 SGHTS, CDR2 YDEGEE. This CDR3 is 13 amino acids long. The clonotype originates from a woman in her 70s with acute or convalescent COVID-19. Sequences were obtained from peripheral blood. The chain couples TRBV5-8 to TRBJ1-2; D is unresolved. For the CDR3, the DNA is TGTGCCAGCAGCGGTCGAGGGTTTGGGGGCTACACCTTC. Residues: CASSGRGFGGYTF.